This record looks at one T cell receptor beta chain sequence and its context. The antigen remains undetermined. At one of its ends the junction is not consistent with the germline gene, which may arise from a read error. The CDR3 totals 14 residues. The V gene's germline CDR1 is DFQATT and CDR2 SNEGSKA (reference sequence). The sample originates from a study of T cells in Graves' hyperthyroidism and ophthalmopathy. Whole-study context: Peripheral blood samples were taken at initial diagnosis, prior to any treatment.

The study enrolled patients aged 18 to 65 with newly diagnosed hyperthyroidism of under 2 months' duration. Fresh peripheral blood, around 10 ml, yielded the PBMCs. Study outcomes and limitations: Model-based prediction identified ophthalmopathy a median around 6.7 months prior to its onset.

Amplification yielded TCR beta CDR3 regions, with RNA transcripts as the source. In the first-round RT-PCR of the TCR CDR3, the HTBI primer set was used. TCRdb itself ran the multiplex PCR reads through MiXCR, one entry per CDR3 protein. The sample contains roughly 300,000 distinct CDR3 sequences, 15% to 20% of which appear only once. The sample consisted of blood. This sequence was found in a woman aged 50 to 60 with Graves' hyperthyroidism. The genes are TRBV20-1 and TRBJ1-1; 7 bases line up with TRBD1. Here the CDR3 DNA reads TGCGGTGCTAGTGCACGACAGGGTTCTGGTGAAGCTTTCTTT. It is translated as CGASARQGSGEAFF.